This T cell receptor (beta chain) was identified in a study of T-cell memory formation after mild COVID-19. Study details: For the most part, TCR clusters were specific to one donor. Study-level results: Contracting clones from day 15 to 85 showed balanced CD4/CD8; later expanders favored CD4+.

On this clonotype: Antigen unknown.

Trimming left V 8 bases short and J 10 bases short, with 12 bases between. This CDR3 comprises 11 residues. Germline assignment: CDR1 SNHLY and CDR2 FYNNEI. Constant-segment primers were used for 5'RACE, and the resulting TCR alpha and TCR beta cDNA libraries carried sample barcodes and UMIs. MiXCR, applied by TCRdb to the 5' RACE reads, yields one record per CDR3 protein. The table shows 220,000 or so distinct CDR3 sequences, with around 9.5% occurring only once. The rearrangement links TRBV2 to TRBJ2-1, with D maybe TRBD2 (6 bases). This TCR was recovered from a man aged 18 to 29 who had mild COVID-19 (a few samples of this study predate the infection). Cell type and time point are not known. Material: PBMCs or a T cell subset sorted from them (not recorded which). In DNA, the CDR3 is TGTGCCAGCGGGACGGGGGTCGAGCAGTTCTTC. Protein product: CASGTGVEQFF.